This entry lists 20 T cell receptor beta chains sequenced from one sample in a study of cytomegalovirus exposure and HLA in healthy donors. In the PCR, 60 Vbeta and 13 Jbeta primers were used. The protocol was immunoSEQ multiplex PCR, while the TCRdb copy is restricted to in-frame clones and leaves out a portion. This table has about 92,000 clones, 81% appearing once. Sequencing used PBMCs. These receptors were collected from a girl aged 2-9 years in good health and CMV-seropositive.

The chain couples TRBV6-1 to TRBJ1-3, with D maybe TRBD1 (6 bases). CDR1 MNHNS and CDR2 SASEGT come from the germline V gene. V dropped 5 bases and J dropped 2 bases, with 7 bases sitting between them. The CDR3 has 13 amino acids. The DNA of the CDR3 is TGTGCCAGCAGTCAGGGGCCTGGAAACACCATATATTTT. Translating it yields CASSQGPGNTIYF.

The rearrangement uses TRBV7-2 and TRBJ2-4, with 12 bases fitting TRBD2. CDR3 size: 18 residues. Germline CDR1 is SGHTA and CDR2 is FQGNSA. V dropped 5 bases and J dropped 0; count of bases not matched to a gene: 8. DNA for the CDR3: TGTGCCAGCAGCCCAATACTAGCGGGAGGACTAGCCAAAAACATTCAGTACTTC. This encodes CASSPILAGGLAKNIQYF.

V gene TRBV18 combines with J gene TRBJ2-4, with D perhaps matching TRBD2 (6 bases). Per the germline V gene, CDR1 is KGHSH and CDR2 is LQKENI. There are 14 residues in the CDR3. Trimming removed 1 base from V and 7 bases from J, with 11 bases in between. The CDR3: CASSPLGGKNIQYF. CDR3 DNA sequence: TGTGCCAGCTCACCACTGGGCGGGAAGAACATTCAGTACTTC.

This chain uses TRBV30 with TRBJ1-2; D unclear. V was pared by 3 bases and J by 2 bases, with 13 bases between. Per the germline V gene, CDR1 is GTSNPN and CDR2 is SVGIG (reference sequence). The CDR3 contains 14 residues. The CDR3 nucleotides are TGTGCCTGGAGGGTTCCGGGATCGAACTATGGCTACACCTTC. Its protein product is CAWRVPGSNYGYTF.

The table lists this clone with a few counts. This chain links TRBV4-2 with TRBJ2-7; TRBD2 is a possible D gene (5 bases). Per germline, CDR1 LGHNA and CDR2 YNFKEQ. CDR3 length equals 16 residues. V was pared by 0 bases and J by 4 bases, with 16 bases between. The CDR3 DNA follows: TGTGCCAGCAGCCAAGATTTTACTAGGGCATTTTACGAGCAGTACTTC. It specifies CASSQDFTRAFYEQYF.

This chain connects TRBV7-8 to TRBJ2-1, with TRBD2 matching over 9 bases. The V gene's germline CDR1 is SGHVS and CDR2 FQNEAQ. Trimming took 1 base from V and 9 from J; bases not matched to a gene: 7. This CDR3 comprises 15 residues. The CDR3 region is CASSLVVAGVGEQFF. The CDR3 nucleotides are TGTGCCAGCAGCTTAGTAGTAGCGGGAGTCGGTGAGCAGTTCTTC. Together with reference TRBV7-8 and TRBJ2-1, the CDR3 gives the full variable domain: GAGVSQSPRYKVAKRGQDVALRCDPISGHVSLFWYQQALGQGPEFLTYFQNEAQLDKSGLPSDRFFAERPEGSVSTLKIQRTQQEDSAVYLCASSLVVAGVGEQFFGPGTRLTVL.

The chain carries TRBV29-1 and TRBJ1-1; no definite D call. V shed 0 bases and J shed 6 bases, with 8 bases lying between them. CDR1 SQVTM and CDR2 ANQGSEA come from the germline V gene. The CDR3 has 12 residues. The DNA of the CDR3 is TGCAGCGTTGAAGAACTCACGCCTGAAGCTTTCTTT. This translates into CSVEELTPEAFF.

The chain employs TRBV5-1 and TRBJ2-5; TRBD2 aligns across 8 bases. CDR3 length equals 17 residues. After removal of 3 bases from V and 5 bases from J, the junction contained 15 bases not matched to a gene. Per the germline V gene, CDR1 is SGHRS and CDR2 is YFSETQ. CDR3 amino acids: CASSWQAAGGTGETQYF. In DNA form, the CDR3 reads TGCGCCAGCAGCTGGCAAGCGGCGGGAGGAACGGGTGAGACCCAGTACTTC.

V usage is TRBV28 and J usage is TRBJ1-2; no definite D call. CDR1 is MDHEN, CDR2 SYDVKM, per germline. The CDR3 has 13 amino acids. Trimming shortened V by 3 bases and J by 2 bases, and 7 bases separated the two germline ends. As DNA, the CDR3 is TGTGCCAGCAGTTTCACGGGAAACTATGGCTACACCTTC. Amino acid sequence: CASSFTGNYGYTF.

This chain links TRBV4-1 with TRBJ2-7; D remains unclear. CDR1 is MGHRA, CDR2 YSYEKL, per germline. CDR3 length: 15 amino acids. Trimming took 2 bases from V and 6 from J, leaving 17 bases between them. The CDR3, as DNA: TGCGCCAGCAGCCAATTCTCATATCGTCGGTTCGAGCAGTACTTC. Its translation is CASSQFSYRRFEQYF.

The CDR3 coding sequence is TGTGCCAGTAGTTCTACAGGGTCGGAGACCCAGTACTTC. It encodes CASSSTGSETQYF. The chain uses TRBV19 and TRBJ2-5; D is possibly TRBD1 (6 bases). The germline gives CDR1 LNHDA, CDR2 SQIVND (reference sequence). This CDR3 contains 13 residues. Trimming pared 5 bases from V and 5 bases from J, leaving 12 bases between.

This clone appeared a few times. This chain connects TRBV18 to TRBJ2-7; 12 nucleotides agree with TRBD2. This CDR3 has 15 amino acids. The trim removed 6 bases at V and 7 bases at J, leaving 10 bases unmatched. CDR1 is KGHSH, CDR2 LQKENI, per germline. CDR3 protein: CASSPRLAGVGEQYF. The CDR3 coding sequence is TGTGCCAGCTCCCCTAGACTAGCGGGAGTGGGAGAGCAGTACTTC. Filled out from reference TRBV18 and TRBJ2-7, the complete variable domain reads NAGVMQNPRHLVRRRGQEARLRCSPMKGHSHVYWYRQLPEEGLKFMVYLQKENIIDESGMPKERFSAEFPKEGPSILRIQQVVRGDSAAYFCASSPRLAGVGEQYFGPGTRLTVT.

The chain is built from TRBV29-1 and TRBJ2-5; D might be TRBD1 (5 bases). Trimming took off 8 bases at V and 1 base at J, with 8 bases between the two ends. CDR3 length equals 11 residues. Per the germline V gene, CDR1 is SQVTM and CDR2 is ANQGSEA. The CDR3 loop is CSTGFQETQYF. CDR3 coding DNA: TGCAGCACAGGATTCCAAGAGACCCAGTACTTC. The full variable domain, its missing parts supplied by reference TRBV29-1 and TRBJ2-5, is SAVISQKPSRDICQRGTSLTIQCQVDSQVTMMFWYRQQPGQSLTLIATANQGSEATYESGFVIDKFPISRPNLTFSTLTVSNMSPEDSSIYLCSTGFQETQYFGPGTRLLVL.

V and J are TRBV29-1 and TRBJ2-7; D remains unclear. Germline lookup yields CDR1 SQVTM and CDR2 ANQGSEA. The CDR3 spans 14 residues. V lost 5 bases and J 3 bases, leaving 17 bases between the germline ends. The CDR3 sequence: CSVRWVASDYEQYF. CDR3 bases: TGCAGCGTTAGGTGGGTAGCCTCGGACTACGAGCAGTACTTC.

This clone was observed once. This chain connects TRBV28 to TRBJ1-5; TRBD1 aligns across 8 bases. The germline gives CDR1 MDHEN, CDR2 SYDVKM. The length of the CDR3 is 14 residues. With V trimmed by 9 bases and J by 0 bases, 4 bases remained unmatched. The CDR3 DNA sequence: TGTGCCAGTGCAGGGGGCAGTAGCAATCAGCCCCAGCATTTT. This translates into CASAGGSSNQPQHF. Full variable domain (remainder filled in from reference TRBV28 and TRBJ1-5): DVKVTQSSRYLVKRTGEKVFLECVQDMDHENMFWYRQDPGLGLRLIYFSYDVKMKEKGDIPEGYSVSREKKERFSLILESASTNQTSMYLCASAGGSSNQPQHFGDGTRLSIL.

This chain uses TRBV6-5 with TRBJ1-4, with TRBD1 matching over 7 bases. Germline CDR1 reads MNHEY; CDR2 reads SVGAGI. The length of the CDR3 is 14 residues. Unmatched junction bases numbered 2, after V lost 4 bases and J lost 3 bases. The CDR3 protein is CASSWDSANEKLFF. In DNA form, the CDR3 reads TGTGCCAGCAGTTGGGACAGCGCTAATGAAAAACTGTTTTTT.

The V and J genes are TRBV6-5 and TRBJ2-1; D might be TRBD1 (5 bases). Germline CDR1 is MNHEY and CDR2 is SVGAGI. Trimming stripped 3 bases from V and 8 bases from J, with 17 bases between. The CDR3 length is 15 residues. The CDR3 here is CASSYRRGQSDEQFF. The CDR3 coding sequence is TGTGCCAGCAGTTATCGTCGTGGACAATCCGATGAGCAGTTCTTC.

CDR3 nucleotide sequence: TGTGCCAGCAGCTTGCCCGACTCGGGAGGCAATCAGCCCCAGCATTTT. Translating gives CASSLPDSGGNQPQHF. V and J are TRBV7-8 and TRBJ1-5; D gene unclear. The CDR3 loop spans 16 amino acids. Trimming cost V 3 bases and J 2 bases, with 14 bases left between them. Germline V CDR1 and CDR2: SGHVS, FQNEAQ.

The gene calls are TRBV27 and TRBJ2-7; 8 positions agree with TRBD1. The germline V gene has CDR1 MNHEY and CDR2 SMNVEV (reference sequence). This CDR3 region has 14 residues. Trimming took 5 bases from V and 0 from J; bases not matched to a gene: 3. CDR3 coding DNA: TGTGCCAGCAGTCGAACAGGGGGCTCCTACGAGCAGTACTTC. Its translation: CASSRTGGSYEQYF.

The chain carries TRBV2 and TRBJ2-7, with D uncertain. The CDR3 is 12 amino acids. The V gene lost 2 bases and the J gene lost 6 bases, with 8 bases spanning the gap. Germline CDR1 is SNHLY and CDR2 is FYNNEI. The CDR3 bases are TGTGCCAGCAGTGAATTGCGGCGCGAGCAGTACTTC. This translates into CASSELRREQYF.